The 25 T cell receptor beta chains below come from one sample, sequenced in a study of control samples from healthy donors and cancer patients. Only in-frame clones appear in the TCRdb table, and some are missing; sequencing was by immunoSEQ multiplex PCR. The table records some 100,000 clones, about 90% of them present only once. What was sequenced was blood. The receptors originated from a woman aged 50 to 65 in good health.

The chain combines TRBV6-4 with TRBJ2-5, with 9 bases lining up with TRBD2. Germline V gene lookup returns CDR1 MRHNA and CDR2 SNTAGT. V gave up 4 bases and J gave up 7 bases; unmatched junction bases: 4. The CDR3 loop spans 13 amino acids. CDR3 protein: CASSATSGGTQYF. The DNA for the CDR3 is TGTGCCAGCAGTGCGACTAGCGGTGGGACCCAGTACTTC.

Written as DNA, the CDR3 is TGTGCCAGCAGTTTACAACCTAACACTGAAGCTTTCTTT. Translated: CASSLQPNTEAFF. The rearrangement joins TRBV28 to TRBJ1-1, with no clear D. The V gene lost 2 bases and the J gene lost 2 bases, with 6 bases spanning the gap. This CDR3 has 13 residues. The V gene's germline CDR1 is MDHEN and CDR2 SYDVKM.

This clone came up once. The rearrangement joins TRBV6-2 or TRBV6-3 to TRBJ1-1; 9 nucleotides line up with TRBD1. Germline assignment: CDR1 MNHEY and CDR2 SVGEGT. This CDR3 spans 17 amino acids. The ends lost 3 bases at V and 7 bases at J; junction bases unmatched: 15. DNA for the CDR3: TGTGCCAGCAGTTATATGGACAGGGGCATCCGTGAAGGTGAAGCTTTCTTT. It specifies CASSYMDRGIREGEAFF.

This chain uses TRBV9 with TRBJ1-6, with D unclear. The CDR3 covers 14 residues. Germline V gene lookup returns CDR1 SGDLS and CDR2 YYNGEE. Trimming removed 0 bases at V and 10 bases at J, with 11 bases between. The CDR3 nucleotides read TGTGCCAGCAGCGTAGGCTTCGGGTTCTCACCCCTCCACTTT. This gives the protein CASSVGFGFSPLHF.

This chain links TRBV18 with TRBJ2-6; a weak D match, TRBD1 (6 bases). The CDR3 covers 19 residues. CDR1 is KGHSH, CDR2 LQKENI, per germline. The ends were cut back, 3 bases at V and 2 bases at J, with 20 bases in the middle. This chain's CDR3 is CASSPNQATGKAGANVLTF. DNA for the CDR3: TGTGCCAGCTCACCGAACCAAGCGACAGGCAAAGCTGGGGCCAACGTCCTGACTTTC.

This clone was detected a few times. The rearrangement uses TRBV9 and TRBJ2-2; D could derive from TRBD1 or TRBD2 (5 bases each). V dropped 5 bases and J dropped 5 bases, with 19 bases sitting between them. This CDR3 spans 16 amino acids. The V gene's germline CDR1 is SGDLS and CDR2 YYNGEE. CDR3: CASSRSVGEGTGELFF. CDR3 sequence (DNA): TGTGCCAGCAGTCGATCTGTGGGAGAGGGGACCGGGGAGCTGTTTTTT.

The CDR3 DNA follows: TGTGCCACCAGCAGAGAACTAGCGGCTGTAGCCAAAAACATTCAGTACTTC. Amino acids: CATSRELAAVAKNIQYF. The V call is TRBV15, the J call TRBJ2-4, with 8 bases identical to TRBD2. The length of the CDR3 is 17 residues. J lost 0 bases, V lost 0 bases, and 4 bases had no gene match. Germline V gene data show CDR1 as LNHNV and CDR2 as YYDKDF (reference sequence).

CDR3 region: CASSQDKGGSAIYF. CDR3 coding DNA: TGTGCCAGCAGCCAAGACAAGGGCGGGAGCGCCATATATTTT. The J gene is TRBJ1-3, the V gene TRBV3-1 (or the pseudogene TRBV3-2); D is undetermined. Germline V gene lookup returns CDR1 LGHDT and CDR2 YNNKEL (reference sequence). Trimming took off 0 bases at V and 11 bases at J, with 14 bases between the two ends. The CDR3 has 14 amino acids.

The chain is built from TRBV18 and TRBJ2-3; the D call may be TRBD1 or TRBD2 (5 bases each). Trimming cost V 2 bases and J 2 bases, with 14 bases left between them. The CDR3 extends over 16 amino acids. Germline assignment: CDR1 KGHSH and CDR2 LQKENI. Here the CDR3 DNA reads TGTGCCAGCTCACCAGGGACCCCCTGGATCACAGATACGCAGTATTTT. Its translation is CASSPGTPWITDTQYF.

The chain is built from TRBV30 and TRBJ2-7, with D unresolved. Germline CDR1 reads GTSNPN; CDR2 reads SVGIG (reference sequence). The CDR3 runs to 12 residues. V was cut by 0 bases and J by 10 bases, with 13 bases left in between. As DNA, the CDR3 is TGTGCCTGGAGTGTGGGTACGAGCCAACAGTACGTC. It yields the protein CAWSVGTSQQYV.

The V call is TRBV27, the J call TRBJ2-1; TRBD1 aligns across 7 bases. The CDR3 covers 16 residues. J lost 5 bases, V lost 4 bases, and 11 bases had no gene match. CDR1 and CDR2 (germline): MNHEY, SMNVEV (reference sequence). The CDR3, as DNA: TGTGCCAGCAGTTCCAATCGACAGGGTCAGCACAATGAGCAGTTCTTC. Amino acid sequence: CASSSNRQGQHNEQFF.

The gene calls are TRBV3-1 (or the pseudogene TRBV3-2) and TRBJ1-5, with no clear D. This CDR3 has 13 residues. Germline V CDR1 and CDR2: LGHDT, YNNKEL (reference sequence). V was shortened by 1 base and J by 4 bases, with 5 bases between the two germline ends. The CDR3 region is CASSQGFNQPQHF. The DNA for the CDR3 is TGTGCCAGCAGCCAAGGGTTTAATCAGCCCCAGCATTTT.

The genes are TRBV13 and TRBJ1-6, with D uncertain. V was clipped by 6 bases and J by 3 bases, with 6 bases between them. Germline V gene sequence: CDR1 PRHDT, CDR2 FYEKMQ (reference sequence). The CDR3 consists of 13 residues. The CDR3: CASRGDYNSPLHF. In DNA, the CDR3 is TGTGCCAGCAGAGGTGACTATAATTCACCCCTCCACTTT. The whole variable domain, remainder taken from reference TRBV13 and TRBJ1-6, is AAGVIQSPRHLIKEKRETATLKCYPIPRHDTVYWYQQGPGQDPQFLISFYEKMQSDKGSIPDRFSAQQFSDYHSELNMSSLELGDSALYFCASRGDYNSPLHFGNGTRLTVT.

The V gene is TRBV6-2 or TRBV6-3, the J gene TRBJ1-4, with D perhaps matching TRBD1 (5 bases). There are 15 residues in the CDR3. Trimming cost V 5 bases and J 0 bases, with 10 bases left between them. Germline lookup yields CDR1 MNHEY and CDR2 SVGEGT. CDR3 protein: CASSRTGATNEKLFF. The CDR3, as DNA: TGTGCCAGCAGTCGTACAGGAGCAACTAATGAAAAACTGTTTTTT.

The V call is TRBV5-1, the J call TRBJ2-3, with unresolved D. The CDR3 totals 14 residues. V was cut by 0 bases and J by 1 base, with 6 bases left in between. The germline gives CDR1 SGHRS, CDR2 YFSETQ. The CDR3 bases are TGCGCCAGCAGCTTGGGGGCGGGCACAGATACGCAGTATTTT. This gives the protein CASSLGAGTDTQYF.

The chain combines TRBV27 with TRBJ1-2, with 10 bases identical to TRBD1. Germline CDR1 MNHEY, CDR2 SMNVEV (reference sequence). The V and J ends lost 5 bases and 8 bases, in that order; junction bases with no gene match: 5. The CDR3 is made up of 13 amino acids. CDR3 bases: TGTGCCAGCAGTCCCTGGACAGGGGGGGGCTACACCTTC. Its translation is CASSPWTGGGYTF.

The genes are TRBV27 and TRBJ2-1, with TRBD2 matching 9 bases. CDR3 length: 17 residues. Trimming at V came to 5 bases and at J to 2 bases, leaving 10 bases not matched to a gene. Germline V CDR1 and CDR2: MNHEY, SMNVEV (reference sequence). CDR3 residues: CASSTPGSGGTYNEQFF. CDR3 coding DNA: TGTGCCAGCAGTACCCCGGGTAGCGGGGGTACCTACAATGAGCAGTTCTTC.

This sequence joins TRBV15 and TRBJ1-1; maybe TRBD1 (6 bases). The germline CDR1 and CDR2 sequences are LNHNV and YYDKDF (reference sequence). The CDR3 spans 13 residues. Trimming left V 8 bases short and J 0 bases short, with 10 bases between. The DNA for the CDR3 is TGTGCCACCGGGGGGCCCATGAACACTGAAGCTTTCTTT. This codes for CATGGPMNTEAFF. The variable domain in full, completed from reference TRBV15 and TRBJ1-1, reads DAMVIQNPRYQVTQFGKPVTLSCSQTLNHNVMYWYQQKSSQAPKLLFHYYDKDFNNEADTPDNFQSRRPNTSFCFLDIRSPGLGDTAMYLCATGGPMNTEAFFGQGTRLTVV.

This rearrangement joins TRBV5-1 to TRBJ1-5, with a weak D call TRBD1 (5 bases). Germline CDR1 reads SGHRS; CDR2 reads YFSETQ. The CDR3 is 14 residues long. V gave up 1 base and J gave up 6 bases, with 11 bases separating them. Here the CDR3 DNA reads TGCGCCAGCAGCTTGTGGGGGGATAGTCAGCCCCAGCATTTT. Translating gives CASSLWGDSQPQHF.

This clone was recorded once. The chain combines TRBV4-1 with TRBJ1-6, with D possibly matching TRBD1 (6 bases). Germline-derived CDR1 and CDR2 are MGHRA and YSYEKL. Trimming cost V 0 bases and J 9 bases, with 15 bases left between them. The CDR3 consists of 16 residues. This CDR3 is CASSQDINRVGSPLHF. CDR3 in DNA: TGCGCCAGCAGCCAAGATATTAACAGGGTTGGTTCACCCCTCCACTTT.

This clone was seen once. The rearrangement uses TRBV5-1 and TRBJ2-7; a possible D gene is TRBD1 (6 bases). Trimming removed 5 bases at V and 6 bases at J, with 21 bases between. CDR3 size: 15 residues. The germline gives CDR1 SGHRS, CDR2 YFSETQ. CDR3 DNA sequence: TGCGCCAGCAGTCTTGACAGGCCCGATCTTGGCGAGCAGTACTTC. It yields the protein CASSLDRPDLGEQYF.

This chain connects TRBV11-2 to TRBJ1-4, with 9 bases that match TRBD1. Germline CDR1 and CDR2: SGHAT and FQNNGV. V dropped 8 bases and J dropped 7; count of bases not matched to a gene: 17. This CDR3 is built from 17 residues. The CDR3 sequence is CASVPGQGVLIGEKLFF. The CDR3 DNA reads TGTGCCAGCGTTCCGGGACAGGGTGTTCTTATTGGTGAAAAACTGTTTTTT.

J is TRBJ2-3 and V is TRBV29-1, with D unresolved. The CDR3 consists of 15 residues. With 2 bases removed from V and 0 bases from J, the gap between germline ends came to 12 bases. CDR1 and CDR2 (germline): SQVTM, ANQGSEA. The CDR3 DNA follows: TGCAGCGTTGAAAGAAAGGAATCTAGCACAGATACGCAGTATTTT. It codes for CSVERKESSTDTQYF.

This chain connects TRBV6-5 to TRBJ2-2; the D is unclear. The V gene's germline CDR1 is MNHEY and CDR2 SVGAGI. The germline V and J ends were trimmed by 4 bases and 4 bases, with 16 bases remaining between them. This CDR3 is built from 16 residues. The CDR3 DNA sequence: TGTGCCAGCAGTTCTGGGTTTTTTACCGGCACCGGGGAGCTGTTTTTT. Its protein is CASSSGFFTGTGELFF.

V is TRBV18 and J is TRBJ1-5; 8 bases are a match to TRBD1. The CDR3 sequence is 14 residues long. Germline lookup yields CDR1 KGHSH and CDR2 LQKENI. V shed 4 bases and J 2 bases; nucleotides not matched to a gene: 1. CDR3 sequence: CASSLGQGNQPQHF. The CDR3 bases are TGTGCCAGCTCACTGGGACAGGGCAATCAGCCCCAGCATTTT.